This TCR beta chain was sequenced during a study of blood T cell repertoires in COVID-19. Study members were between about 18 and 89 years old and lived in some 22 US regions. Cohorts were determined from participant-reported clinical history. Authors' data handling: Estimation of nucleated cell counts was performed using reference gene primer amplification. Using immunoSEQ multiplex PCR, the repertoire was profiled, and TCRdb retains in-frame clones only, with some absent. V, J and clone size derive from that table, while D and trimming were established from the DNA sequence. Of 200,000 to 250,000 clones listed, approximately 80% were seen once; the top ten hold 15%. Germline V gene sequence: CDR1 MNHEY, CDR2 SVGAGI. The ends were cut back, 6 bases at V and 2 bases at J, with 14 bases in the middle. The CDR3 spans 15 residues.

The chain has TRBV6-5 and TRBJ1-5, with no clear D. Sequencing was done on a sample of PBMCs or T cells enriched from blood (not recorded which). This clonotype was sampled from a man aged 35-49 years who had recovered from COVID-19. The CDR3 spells CASRTDSKGNQPQHF. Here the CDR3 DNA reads TGTGCCAGCAGGACGGACTCAAAGGGCAATCAGCCCCAGCATTTT.